In its sample, the clone carrying this TCR beta chain was seen a few times. Antigen: not known. Libraries were prepared by immunoSEQ multiplex PCR; TCRdb keeps only in-frame clonotypes and omits some of them. This table holds about 130,000 clones, approximately 86% found once. The data stem from a study of T cell responses to AZD1222 COVID-19 vaccine. General study results and limits: White British people made up most donors, females outnumbered males, and clonal diversity was possibly underestimated. Just 5 to 7 AZD1222 recipients were seropositive at baseline. Two AZD1222 administrations were followed by greater Spike-specific TCR breadth and depth.

The CDR3 consists of 13 residues. V was trimmed by 6 bases and J by 7 bases, leaving 13 bases between them. Germline CDR1 reads KGHSH; CDR2 reads LQKENI. This chain links TRBV18 with TRBJ2-1, with no clear D. This TCR derives from an adult who received the AZD1222 COVID-19 vaccine. Sequenced here: peripheral blood, sampled 28 days after the second AZD1222 dose. The CDR3 nucleotides are TGTGCCAGCTCCACCTCCTTAGTAAATGAGCAGTTCTTC. This translates into CASSTSLVNEQFF.